This T cell receptor beta chain was identified during a study of tumor and adjacent non-tumor tissue in lung cancer. This clonotype is classed as medium-sized. V was pared by 5 bases and J by 8 bases, with 9 bases between. The CDR3 is 11 amino acids. The library came from three nested PCR rounds adapted from ARM-PCR protocols. TCRdb independently ran MiXCR on the multiplex PCR reads; one entry per CDR3 protein. The profile shows 100,000 or so distinct CDR3 sequences, less than 75% of them singletons. RNA was extracted from bulk tissue without any cell sorting. This non-tumor lung sample came from over 3 cm beyond the tumor edge.

The sequence derives from a young man with non-small cell lung cancer. The rearrangement joins TRBV12-3 or TRBV12-4 to TRBJ1-2, with D perhaps TRBD1 (5 bases). Sequenced input: distant non-tumor lung tissue. Here the CDR3 DNA reads TGTGCCAGCAGTCATGGGACCGGCTACACCTTC. The encoded protein is CASSHGTGYTF.